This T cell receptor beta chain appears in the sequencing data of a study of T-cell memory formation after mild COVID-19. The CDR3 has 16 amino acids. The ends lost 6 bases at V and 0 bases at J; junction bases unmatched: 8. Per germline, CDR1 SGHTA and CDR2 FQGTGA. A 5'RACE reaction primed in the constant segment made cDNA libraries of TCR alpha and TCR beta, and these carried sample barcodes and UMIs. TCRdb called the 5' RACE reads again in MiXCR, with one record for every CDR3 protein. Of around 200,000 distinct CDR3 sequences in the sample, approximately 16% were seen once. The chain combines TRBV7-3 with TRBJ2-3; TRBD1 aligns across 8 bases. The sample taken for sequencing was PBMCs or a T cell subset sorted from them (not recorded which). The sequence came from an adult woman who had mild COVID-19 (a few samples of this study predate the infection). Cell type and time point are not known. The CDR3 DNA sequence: TGTGCCAGCAGTGTCGCCGGGACAGGTAGCACAGATACGCAGTATTTT. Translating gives CASSVAGTGSTDTQYF. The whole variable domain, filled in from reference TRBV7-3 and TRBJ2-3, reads GAGVSQTPSNKVTEKGKYVELRCDPISGHTALYWYRQSLGQGPEFLIYFQGTGAADDSGLPNDRFFAVRPEGSVSTLKIQRTERGDSAVYLCASSVAGTGSTDTQYFGPGTRLTVL.